The 14 T cell receptor beta chains in this list originate from one sample, sequenced in a study of shared clonotypes between healthy human individuals. The table came from immunoSEQ multiplex PCR; TCRdb's copy has only in-frame clones and leaves some out. Here the sample spans about 1.4 million clones, around 97% being singletons. Specimen: naive CD4+ T cells sorted from blood. Subset meaning: CD45RA+ positively selected. The receptor source for this set is a man younger than 45 in good health.

The chain has TRBV10-2 and TRBJ2-7; D is perhaps TRBD1 or TRBD2 (5 bases each). CDR3 size: 15 residues. Germline CDR1 reads WSHSY; CDR2 reads SAAADI. V was shortened by 6 bases and J by 3 bases, with 18 bases between the two germline ends. This CDR3 reads CASRGADTLSYEQYF. In nucleotides, the CDR3 is TGCGCCAGCAGGGGAGCGGACACGTTGAGCTACGAGCAGTACTTC.

V is TRBV7-2 and J is TRBJ2-1; 8 nucleotides align to TRBD2. This CDR3 contains 13 residues. V trimming: 5 bases; J trimming: 9 bases; junction bases outside the gene matches: 6. Germline values: CDR1 SGHTA, CDR2 FQGNSA. In DNA form, the CDR3 reads TGTGCCAGCAGCCCCCGGAGCGGGGGTGAGCAGTTCTTC. Protein sequence: CASSPRSGGEQFF.

The chain joins TRBV18 to TRBJ2-1, with D perhaps matching TRBD2 (6 bases). This CDR3 has 17 amino acids. The germline CDR1 and CDR2 sequences are KGHSH and LQKENI. Trimming stripped 3 bases from V and 4 bases from J, with 19 bases between. CDR3 bases: TGTGCCAGCTCACCCGTCCCGGCGGGGCTACGATACAATGAGCAGTTCTTC. Its translation is CASSPVPAGLRYNEQFF.

The chain carries TRBV28 and TRBJ2-1, with D possibly TRBD2 on 6 matching bases. CDR1 and CDR2 from the germline V gene are MDHEN and SYDVKM. The CDR3 has 13 residues. Trimming took off 11 bases at V and 2 bases at J, with 13 bases between the two ends. The CDR3 nucleotides are TGTGCCGCCGTCGGAGGGGCCTACAATGAGCAGTTCTTC. As protein: CAAVGGAYNEQFF. Drawing the rest from reference TRBV28 and TRBJ2-1, the complete variable domain is DVKVTQSSRYLVKRTGEKVFLECVQDMDHENMFWYRQDPGLGLRLIYFSYDVKMKEKGDIPEGYSVSREKKERFSLILESASTNQTSMYLCAAVGGAYNEQFFGPGTRLTVL.

This chain uses TRBV5-4 with TRBJ2-1, with TRBD2 matching 7 bases. CDR3 size: 17 residues. Germline V CDR1 and CDR2: SGHNT, YYREEE (reference sequence). V was pared by 1 base and J by 0 bases, with 7 bases of the junction left unmatched. Here the CDR3 DNA reads TGTGCCAGCAGCTTGCTAATGCGGGAGAGCTCCTACAATGAGCAGTTCTTC. Encoded protein: CASSLLMRESSYNEQFF.

As to this clone: Other DNA sequences in this sample translate to the same CDR3. The rearrangement uses TRBV9 and TRBJ2-7; maybe TRBD2 (6 bases). Germline CDR1 and CDR2: SGDLS and YYNGEE. The V and J ends lost 2 bases and 3 bases respectively, with 12 bases between them. The CDR3 extends over 14 amino acids. Written as DNA, the CDR3 is TGTGCCAGCAGCGTTGGGACTGTAGGCTACGAGCAGTACTTC. It translates to CASSVGTVGYEQYF.

V usage is TRBV4-1 and J usage is TRBJ2-7, with D possibly being TRBD2 (7 bases). V lost 1 base to trimming and J lost 2 bases, with 12 bases between them. Per the germline V gene, CDR1 is MGHRA and CDR2 is YSYEKL. The CDR3 has 15 residues. CDR3 DNA: TGCGCCAGCAGCCAAGGGCGGGGGCTACCCTACGAGCAGTACTTC. Translating gives CASSQGRGLPYEQYF.

The chain links TRBV2 to TRBJ2-1, with D uncertain. Germline CDR1 is SNHLY and CDR2 is FYNNEI. V lost 7 bases and J 0 bases, leaving 10 bases between the germline ends. The CDR3 sequence is 14 residues long. In DNA form, the CDR3 reads TGTGCCAGCAACGGGCCGAGCTCCTACAATGAGCAGTTCTTC. It codes for CASNGPSSYNEQFF.

V is TRBV5-1 and J is TRBJ1-2; 9 bases line up with TRBD1. In germline, CDR1 is SGHRS, CDR2 YFSETQ. Germline trimming cut 4 bases from V and 1 base from J; bases unmatched to any gene: 2. The CDR3 runs to 14 residues. CDR3 amino acids: CASSPTGGNYGYTF. DNA of the CDR3: TGCGCCAGCAGCCCGACAGGGGGTAACTATGGCTACACCTTC.

This chain joins TRBV30 and TRBJ1-2; D possibly corresponds to TRBD1 (5 bases). The CDR3 contains 15 residues. The germline V and J ends were trimmed by 3 bases and 0 bases, with 14 bases remaining between them. Germline V CDR1 and CDR2: GTSNPN, SVGIG (reference sequence). The CDR3 sequence is CAWSGGSWSNYGYTF. Written as DNA, the CDR3 is TGTGCCTGGAGCGGGGGTTCTTGGTCTAACTATGGCTACACCTTC.

V usage is TRBV9 and J usage is TRBJ2-3; the match to TRBD2 covers 7 bases. CDR3 length: 16 amino acids. V lost 2 bases to trimming and J lost 1 base; unmatched junction nucleotides: 7. Germline CDR1 reads SGDLS; CDR2 reads YYNGEE. CDR3 protein: CASSVGGGPGTDTQYF. The CDR3 coding sequence is TGTGCCAGCAGCGTTGGGGGAGGGCCTGGCACAGATACGCAGTATTTT.

This sequence joins TRBV2 and TRBJ2-2; unclear D gene. V lost 2 bases to trimming and J lost 5 bases, with 6 bases between them. CDR1 is SNHLY and CDR2 is FYNNEI in the germline V gene. CDR3 size: 13 residues. The CDR3 DNA reads TGTGCCAGCAGTGAAACTGGTACCGGGGAGCTGTTTTTT. It specifies CASSETGTGELFF.

This CDR3 reads CASSVGRASYNEQFF. Here the CDR3 DNA reads TGTGCCAGCAGCGTAGGCCGGGCCTCCTACAATGAGCAGTTCTTC. The chain links TRBV9 to TRBJ2-1, with D unclear. Germline V gene sequence: CDR1 SGDLS, CDR2 YYNGEE. The CDR3 has 15 residues. V was clipped by 0 bases and J by 0 bases, with 7 bases between them. The whole variable domain, remainder taken from reference TRBV9 and TRBJ2-1, is DSGVTQTPKHLITATGQRVTLRCSPRSGDLSVYWYQQSLDQGLQFLIQYYNGEERAKGNILERFSAQQFPDLHSELNLSSLELGDSALYFCASSVGRASYNEQFFGPGTRLTVL.

The rearrangement uses TRBV4-3 and TRBJ2-2; 7 bases align to TRBD2. Germline-derived CDR1 and CDR2 are LGHNA and YSLEER. This CDR3 is built from 16 residues. V lost 1 base, J lost 1 base, and 3 bases stayed unmatched. This CDR3 is CASSQASSGNTGELFF. For the CDR3, the DNA is TGCGCCAGCAGCCAAGCGTCTAGCGGGAACACCGGGGAGCTGTTTTTT.